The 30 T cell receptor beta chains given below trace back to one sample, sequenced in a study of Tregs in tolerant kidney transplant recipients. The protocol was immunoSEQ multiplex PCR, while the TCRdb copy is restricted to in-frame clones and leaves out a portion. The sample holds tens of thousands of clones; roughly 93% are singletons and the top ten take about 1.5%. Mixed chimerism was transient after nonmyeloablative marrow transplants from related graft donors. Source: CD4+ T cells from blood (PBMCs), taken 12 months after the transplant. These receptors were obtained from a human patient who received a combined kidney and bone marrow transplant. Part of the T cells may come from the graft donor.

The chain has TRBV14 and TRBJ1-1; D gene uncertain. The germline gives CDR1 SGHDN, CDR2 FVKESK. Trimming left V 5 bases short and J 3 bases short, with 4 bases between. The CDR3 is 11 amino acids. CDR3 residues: CASSSHTEAFF. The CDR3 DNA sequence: TGTGCCAGCAGCTCTCACACTGAAGCTTTCTTT.

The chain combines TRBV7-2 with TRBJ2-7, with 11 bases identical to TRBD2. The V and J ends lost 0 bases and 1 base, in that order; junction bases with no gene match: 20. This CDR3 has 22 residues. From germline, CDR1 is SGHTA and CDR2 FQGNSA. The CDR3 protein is CASSLATGVAGGKWLRSYEQYF. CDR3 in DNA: TGTGCCAGCAGCTTAGCGACGGGAGTAGCGGGAGGGAAGTGGTTGAGGTCCTACGAGCAGTACTTC.

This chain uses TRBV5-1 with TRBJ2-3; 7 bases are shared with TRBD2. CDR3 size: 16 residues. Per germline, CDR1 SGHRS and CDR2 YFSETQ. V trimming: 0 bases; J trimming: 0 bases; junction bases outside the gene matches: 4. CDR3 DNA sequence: TGCGCCAGCAGCTTGGTAGCTAGCGGAAGCACAGATACGCAGTATTTT. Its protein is CASSLVASGSTDTQYF.

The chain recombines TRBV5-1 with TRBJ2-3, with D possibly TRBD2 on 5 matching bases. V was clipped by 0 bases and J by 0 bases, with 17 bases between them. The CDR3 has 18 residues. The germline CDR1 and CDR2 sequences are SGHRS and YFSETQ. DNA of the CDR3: TGCGCCAGCAGCTTGGCTGTCTCGGGAAACCCTAGCACAGATACGCAGTATTTT. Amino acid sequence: CASSLAVSGNPSTDTQYF.

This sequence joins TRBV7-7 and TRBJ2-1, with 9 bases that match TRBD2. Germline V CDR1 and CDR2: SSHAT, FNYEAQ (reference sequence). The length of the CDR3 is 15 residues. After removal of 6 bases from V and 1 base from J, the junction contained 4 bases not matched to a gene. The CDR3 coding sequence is TGTGCCAGCAGTCCGACTAGCGGATCCTACAATGAGCAGTTCTTC. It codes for CASSPTSGSYNEQFF. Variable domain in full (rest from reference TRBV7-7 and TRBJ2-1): GAGVSQSPRYKVTKRGQDVTLRCDPISSHATLYWYQQALGQGPEFLTYFNYEAQPDKSGLPSDRFSAERPEGSISTLTIQRTEQRDSAMYRCASSPTSGSYNEQFFGPGTRLTVL.

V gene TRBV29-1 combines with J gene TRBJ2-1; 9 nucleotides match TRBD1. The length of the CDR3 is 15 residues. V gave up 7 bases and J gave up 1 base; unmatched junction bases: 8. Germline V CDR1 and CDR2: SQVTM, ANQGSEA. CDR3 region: CSAVPGTGSYNEQFF. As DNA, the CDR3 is TGCAGCGCTGTCCCCGGGACAGGGTCCTACAATGAGCAGTTCTTC.

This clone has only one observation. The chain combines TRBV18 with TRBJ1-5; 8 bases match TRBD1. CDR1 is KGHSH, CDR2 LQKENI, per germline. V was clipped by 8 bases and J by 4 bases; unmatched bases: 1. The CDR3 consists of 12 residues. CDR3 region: CASGQGNQPQHF. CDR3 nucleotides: TGTGCCAGCGGACAGGGAAATCAGCCCCAGCATTTT. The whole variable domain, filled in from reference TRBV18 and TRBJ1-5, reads NAGVMQNPRHLVRRRGQEARLRCSPMKGHSHVYWYRQLPEEGLKFMVYLQKENIIDESGMPKERFSAEFPKEGPSILRIQQVVRGDSAAYFCASGQGNQPQHFGDGTRLSIL.

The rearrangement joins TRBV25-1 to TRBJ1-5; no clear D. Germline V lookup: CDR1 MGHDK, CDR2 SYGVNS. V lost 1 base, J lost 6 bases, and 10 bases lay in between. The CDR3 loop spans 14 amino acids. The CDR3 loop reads CASSELSGSQPQHF. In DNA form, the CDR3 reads TGTGCCAGCAGTGAATTGTCAGGTTCTCAGCCCCAGCATTTT.

The CDR3 reads CASRRTGGILGGYTF. CDR3 coding DNA: TGTGCCAGCAGAAGGACAGGGGGCATCTTAGGTGGCTACACCTTC. The chain joins TRBV6-1 to TRBJ1-2, with 11 bases lining up with TRBD1. The junction had 10 bases not matched to a gene; V was cut back by 6 bases and J by 7 bases. Germline values: CDR1 MNHNS, CDR2 SASEGT. CDR3 length: 15 amino acids.

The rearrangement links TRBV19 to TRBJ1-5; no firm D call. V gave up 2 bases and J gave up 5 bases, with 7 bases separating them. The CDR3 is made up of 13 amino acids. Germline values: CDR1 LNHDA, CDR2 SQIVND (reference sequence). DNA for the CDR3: TGTGCCAGTAGTATACGTCCGGATCAGCCCCAGCATTTT. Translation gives CASSIRPDQPQHF.

CDR3: CASKQVGYTEAFF. Written as DNA, the CDR3 is TGTGCCAGCAAGCAGGTTGGGTACACTGAAGCTTTCTTT. The chain couples TRBV2 to TRBJ1-1; D is uncertain. Per germline, CDR1 SNHLY and CDR2 FYNNEI. With 7 bases removed from V and 3 bases from J, the gap between germline ends came to 12 bases. The CDR3 loop spans 13 amino acids.

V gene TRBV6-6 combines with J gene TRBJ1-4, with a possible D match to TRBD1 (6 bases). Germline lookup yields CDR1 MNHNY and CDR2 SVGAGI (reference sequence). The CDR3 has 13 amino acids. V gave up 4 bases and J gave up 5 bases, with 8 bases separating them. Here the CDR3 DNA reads TGTGCCAGCAGTTTTGGACAGAATGAAAAACTGTTTTTT. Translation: CASSFGQNEKLFF.

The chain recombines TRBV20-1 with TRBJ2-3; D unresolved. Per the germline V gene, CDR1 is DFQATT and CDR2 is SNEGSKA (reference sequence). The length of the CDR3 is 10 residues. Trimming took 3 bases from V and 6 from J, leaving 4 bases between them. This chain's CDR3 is CSARADTQYF. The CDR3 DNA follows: TGCAGTGCTAGGGCCGATACGCAGTATTTT.

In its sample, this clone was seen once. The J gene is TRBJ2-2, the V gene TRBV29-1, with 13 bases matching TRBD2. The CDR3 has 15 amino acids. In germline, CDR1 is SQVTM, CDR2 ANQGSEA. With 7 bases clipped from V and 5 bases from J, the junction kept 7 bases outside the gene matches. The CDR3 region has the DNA TGCAGCGCCGCACTAGCGGGAGGGCTTACCGGGGAGCTGTTTTTT. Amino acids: CSAALAGGLTGELFF.

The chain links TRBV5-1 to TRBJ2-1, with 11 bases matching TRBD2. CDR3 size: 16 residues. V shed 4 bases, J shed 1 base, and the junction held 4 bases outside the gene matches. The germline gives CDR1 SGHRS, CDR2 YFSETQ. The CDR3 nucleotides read TGCGCCAGCAGCGGTAGCGGGGGGGATTCCTACAATGAGCAGTTCTTC. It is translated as CASSGSGGDSYNEQFF.

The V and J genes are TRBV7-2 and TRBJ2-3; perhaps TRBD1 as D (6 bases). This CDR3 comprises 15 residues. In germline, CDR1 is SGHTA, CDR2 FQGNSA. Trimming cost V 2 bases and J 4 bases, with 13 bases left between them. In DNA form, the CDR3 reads TGTGCCAGCAGCTTACAGGGGAGAATCCCAGATACGCAGTATTTT. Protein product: CASSLQGRIPDTQYF.

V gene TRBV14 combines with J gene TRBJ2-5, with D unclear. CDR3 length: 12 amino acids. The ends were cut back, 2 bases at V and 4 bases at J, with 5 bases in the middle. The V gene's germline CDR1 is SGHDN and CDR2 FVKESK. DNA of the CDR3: TGTGCCAGCAGCCAATATCGAGAGACCCAGTACTTC. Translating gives CASSQYRETQYF.

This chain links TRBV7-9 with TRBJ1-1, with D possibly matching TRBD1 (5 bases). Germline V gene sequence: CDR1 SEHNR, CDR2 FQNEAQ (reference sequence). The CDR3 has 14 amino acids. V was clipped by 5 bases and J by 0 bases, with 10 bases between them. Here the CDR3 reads CASSVQAMNTEAFF. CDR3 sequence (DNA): TGTGCCAGCAGCGTACAGGCCATGAACACTGAAGCTTTCTTT.

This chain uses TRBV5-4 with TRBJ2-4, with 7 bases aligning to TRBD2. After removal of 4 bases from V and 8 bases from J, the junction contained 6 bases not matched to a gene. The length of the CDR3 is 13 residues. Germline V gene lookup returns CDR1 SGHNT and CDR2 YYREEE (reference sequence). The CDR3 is CASSTQAGDIQYF. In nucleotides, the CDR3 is TGTGCCAGCAGCACACAGGCGGGGGACATTCAGTACTTC.

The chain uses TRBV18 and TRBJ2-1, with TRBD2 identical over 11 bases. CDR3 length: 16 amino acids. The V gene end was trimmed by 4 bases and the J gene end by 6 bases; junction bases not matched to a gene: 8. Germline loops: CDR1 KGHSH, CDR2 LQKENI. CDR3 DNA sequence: TGTGCCAGCTCACTCCTTAGCGGGGGGGCCGGCAATGAGCAGTTCTTC. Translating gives CASSLLSGGAGNEQFF.

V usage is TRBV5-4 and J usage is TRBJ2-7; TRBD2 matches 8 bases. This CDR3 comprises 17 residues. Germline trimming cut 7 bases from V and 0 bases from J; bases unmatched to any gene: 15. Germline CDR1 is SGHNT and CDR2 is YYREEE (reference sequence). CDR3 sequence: CASSPGLGSSSSYEQYF. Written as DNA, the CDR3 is TGTGCCAGCTCACCGGGACTAGGTTCTTCAAGCTCCTACGAGCAGTACTTC.

For the CDR3, the DNA is TGTGCCAGCAGCCAAAGAGGACTAGCGGGACTCCAAGAGACCCAGTACTTC. Amino acid sequence: CASSQRGLAGLQETQYF. This chain links TRBV7-2 with TRBJ2-5; 12 bases fit TRBD2. Germline assignment: CDR1 SGHTA and CDR2 FQGNSA. This CDR3 comprises 17 residues. V gave up 5 bases and J gave up 1 base; unmatched junction bases: 8.

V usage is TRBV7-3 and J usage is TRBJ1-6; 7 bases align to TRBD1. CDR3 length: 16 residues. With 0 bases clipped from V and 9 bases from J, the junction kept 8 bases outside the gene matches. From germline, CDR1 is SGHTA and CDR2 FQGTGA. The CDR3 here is CASSLTGRGKSSPLHF. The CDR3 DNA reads TGTGCCAGCAGCTTAACAGGCAGGGGGAAGTCTTCACCCCTCCACTTT. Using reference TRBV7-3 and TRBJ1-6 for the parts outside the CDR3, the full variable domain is GAGVSQTPSNKVTEKGKYVELRCDPISGHTALYWYRQSLGQGPEFLIYFQGTGAADDSGLPNDRFFAVRPEGSVSTLKIQRTERGDSAVYLCASSLTGRGKSSPLHFGNGTRLTVT.

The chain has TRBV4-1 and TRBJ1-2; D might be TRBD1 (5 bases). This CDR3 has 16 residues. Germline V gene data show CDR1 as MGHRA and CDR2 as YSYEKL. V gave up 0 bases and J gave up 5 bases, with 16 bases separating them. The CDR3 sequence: CASSQELSRALYGYTF. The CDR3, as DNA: TGCGCCAGCAGCCAAGAATTGAGCAGGGCCCTATATGGCTACACCTTC.

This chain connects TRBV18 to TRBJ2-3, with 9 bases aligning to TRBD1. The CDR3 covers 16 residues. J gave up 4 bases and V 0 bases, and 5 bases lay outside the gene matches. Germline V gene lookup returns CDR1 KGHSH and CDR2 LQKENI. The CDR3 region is CASSPPGQGVPDTQYF. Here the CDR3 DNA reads TGTGCCAGCTCACCACCGGGACAGGGCGTCCCAGATACGCAGTATTTT.

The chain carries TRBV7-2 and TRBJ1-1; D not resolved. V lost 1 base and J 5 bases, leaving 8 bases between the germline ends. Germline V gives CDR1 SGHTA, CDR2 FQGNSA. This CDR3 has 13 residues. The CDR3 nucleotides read TGTGCCAGCAGCTTAGGAAAGAGGACTGAAGCTTTCTTT. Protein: CASSLGKRTEAFF.

CDR3 protein: CASTTGPTYEQYF. Here the CDR3 DNA reads TGTGCCAGCACTACAGGGCCTACCTACGAGCAGTACTTC. V gene TRBV27 combines with J gene TRBJ2-7, with D possibly being TRBD1 (6 bases). Germline values: CDR1 MNHEY, CDR2 SMNVEV (reference sequence). This CDR3 is built from 13 residues. V lost 7 bases and J 2 bases, leaving 12 bases between the germline ends.

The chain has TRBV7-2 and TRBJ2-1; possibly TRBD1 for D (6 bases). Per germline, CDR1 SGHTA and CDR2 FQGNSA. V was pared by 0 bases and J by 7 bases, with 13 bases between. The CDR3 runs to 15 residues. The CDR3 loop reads CASSLAGAGRNEQFF. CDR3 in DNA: TGTGCCAGCAGCTTAGCGGGGGCCGGCAGAAATGAGCAGTTCTTC. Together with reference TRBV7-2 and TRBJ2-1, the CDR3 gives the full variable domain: GAGVSQSPSNKVTEKGKDVELRCDPISGHTALYWYRQSLGQGLEFLIYFQGNSAPDKSGLPSDRFSAERTGGSVSTLTIQRTQQEDSAVYLCASSLAGAGRNEQFFGPGTRLTVL.

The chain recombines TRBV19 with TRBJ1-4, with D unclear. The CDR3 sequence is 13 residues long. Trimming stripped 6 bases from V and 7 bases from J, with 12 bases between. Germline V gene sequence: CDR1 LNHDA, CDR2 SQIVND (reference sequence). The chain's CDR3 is CASRAPSLEKLFF. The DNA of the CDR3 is TGTGCCAGTAGGGCCCCGTCCCTTGAAAAACTGTTTTTT.

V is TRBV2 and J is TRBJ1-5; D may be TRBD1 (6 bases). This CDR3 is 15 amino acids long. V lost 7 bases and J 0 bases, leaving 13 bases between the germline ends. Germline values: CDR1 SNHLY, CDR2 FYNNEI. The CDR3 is CASTRGGASNQPQHF. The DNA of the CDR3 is TGTGCCAGCACCAGAGGGGGGGCTAGCAATCAGCCCCAGCATTTT.